The 28 T cell receptor beta chains presented below share a single source sample, sequenced in a study of T cells in Graves' hyperthyroidism and ophthalmopathy (dated by TCRdb to between 2018 and 2020). Receptor libraries were prepared by multiplex PCR. Instrument used: Illumina HiSeq 2000. TCR beta CDR3 regions were amplified from RNA transcripts. For the first round of RT-PCR on the TCR CDR3, the HTBI primer set was used together with the Qiagen OneStep RT-PCR kit. TCRdb's own reprocessing of the public reads used fastp at Q25 and MiXCR and kept productive beta chains. Each entry is one CDR3 protein sequence, shown with its most common DNA and genes. The sample contains about 770,000 distinct CDR3 sequences, around 19% of them found a single time. The leading ten clones occupy 16% of the sample. The source material was blood. The receptors originated from a woman aged 45-60 years with Graves' hyperthyroidism that later progressed to Graves' ophthalmopathy.

In its sample, this clonotype was seen many times. The V and J genes are TRBV3-1 and TRBJ2-1; 11 nucleotides align to TRBD2. After removal of 4 bases from V and 5 bases from J, the junction contained 4 bases not matched to a gene. Germline-derived CDR1 and CDR2 are LGHDT and YNNKEL (reference sequence). CDR3 size: 15 residues. CDR3 nucleotides: TGTGCCAGCAGCCCGACTAGCGGGGTCAACAATGAGCAGTTCTTC. Residues: CASSPTSGVNNEQFF.

This clonotype was counted a few times. The V gene is TRBV20-1, the J gene TRBJ1-2; D is undetermined. V was pared by 6 bases and J by 6 bases, with 20 bases between. The CDR3 has 14 amino acids. Germline CDR1 is DFQATT and CDR2 is SNEGSKA (reference sequence). The CDR3 protein is CSARKPTNPNGYTF. The CDR3 coding sequence is TGCAGTGCGAGAAAGCCCACCAACCCGAATGGCTACACCTTC.

This sequence joins TRBV19 and TRBJ2-2; D is unresolved. CDR1 LNHDA and CDR2 SQIVND come from the germline V gene (reference sequence). CDR3 size: 13 residues. V was shortened by 3 bases and J by 13 bases, with 15 bases between the two germline ends. CDR3 coding DNA: TGTGCCAGTAGTATGGAAGGGCATCGAGGGCTGTTTTTT. Its protein product is CASSMEGHRGLFF.

This clonotype was found a few times. The rearrangement joins TRBV11-1 to TRBJ1-6; the match to TRBD1 covers 9 bases. The germline CDR1 and CDR2 sequences are SGHAT and FQDESV (reference sequence). The trim removed 5 bases at V and 7 bases at J, leaving 6 bases unmatched. CDR3 length: 15 residues. The CDR3, as DNA: TGTGCCAGCAGCGACACCGACAGGGGGAATTCACCCCTCCACTTT. Protein product: CASSDTDRGNSPLHF.

This chain joins TRBV5-1 and TRBJ1-6; D gene ambiguous. The CDR3 extends over 18 amino acids. Per the germline V gene, CDR1 is SGHRS and CDR2 is YFSETQ. Trimming removed 0 bases from V and 0 bases from J, with 13 bases in between. The CDR3 region is CASSLVAGGSSYNSPLHF. The DNA of the CDR3 is TGCGCCAGCAGCTTGGTGGCAGGAGGATCCTCCTATAATTCACCCCTCCACTTT.

This clonotype has a handful of counts. V usage is TRBV15 and J usage is TRBJ2-1, with unresolved D. The CDR3 runs to 13 residues. The V gene's germline CDR1 is LNHNV and CDR2 YYDKDF (reference sequence). Deletions cut 0 bases from V and 8 bases from J, with 8 bases between. In DNA, the CDR3 is TGTGCCACCAGCAGAGATATTAGGGATGAGCAGTTCTTC. It is translated as CATSRDIRDEQFF.

This clonotype was counted ten times or more. The V and J genes are TRBV5-1 and TRBJ2-1, with 10 bases lining up with TRBD2. Germline CDR1 and CDR2: SGHRS and YFSETQ. The CDR3 runs 16 residues. V trimming: 1 base; J trimming: 5 bases; junction bases outside the gene matches: 6. The CDR3 DNA follows: TGCGCCAGCAGCTTGCGGTCTAGCGGGGGCCACAATGAGCAGTTCTTC. The encoded protein is CASSLRSSGGHNEQFF.

This clonotype was seen a few times. This chain connects TRBV10-2 to TRBJ1-5; 9 positions match TRBD1. The germline gives CDR1 WSHSY, CDR2 SAAADI. The ends lost 6 bases at V and 3 bases at J; junction bases unmatched: 12. The CDR3 has 17 amino acids. Here the CDR3 reads CASSYTGTGSNNQPQHF. The CDR3, as DNA: TGCGCCAGCAGCTATACCGGGACAGGGTCTAACAATCAGCCCCAGCATTTT.

This clonotype was seen ten or more times. V usage is TRBV7-9 and J usage is TRBJ2-3; a weak D match, TRBD2 (6 bases). The ends were cut back, 2 bases at V and 0 bases at J, with 12 bases in the middle. This CDR3 has 16 amino acids. Germline V gene lookup returns CDR1 SEHNR and CDR2 FQNEAQ (reference sequence). CDR3 sequence: CASSLWRGSSTDTQYF. CDR3 sequence (DNA): TGTGCCAGCAGCTTATGGCGGGGATCTAGCACAGATACGCAGTATTTT.

This clonotype occurred many times. The chain employs TRBV20-1 and TRBJ2-5; tentatively, D is TRBD2 (6 bases). The CDR3 extends over 12 amino acids. CDR1 is DFQATT and CDR2 is SNEGSKA in the germline V gene (reference sequence). Trimming removed 6 bases at V and 2 bases at J, with 10 bases between. CDR3 in amino acids: CSAMGGQETQYF. Here the CDR3 DNA reads TGCAGTGCCATGGGGGGTCAAGAGACCCAGTACTTC.

V and J are TRBV27 and TRBJ1-1; D unresolved. Germline loops: CDR1 MNHEY, CDR2 SMNVEV (reference sequence). CDR3 length: 14 amino acids. V lost 1 base and J 5 bases, leaving 11 bases between the germline ends. The CDR3 DNA is TGTGCCAGCAGTTTATTAGGCGGCCGTACTGAAGCTTTCTTT. It specifies CASSLLGGRTEAFF.

This clonotype was counted ten times or more. The chain combines TRBV7-2 with TRBJ2-7, with D tentatively TRBD2 (5 bases). Germline CDR1 and CDR2: SGHTA and FQGNSA. V gave up 5 bases and J gave up 5 bases, with 16 bases separating them. The CDR3 is 14 residues long. CDR3 sequence: CASSPPPGNHEQYF. Here the CDR3 DNA reads TGTGCCAGCAGCCCCCCCCCCGGGAACCACGAGCAGTACTTC.

This chain connects TRBV27 to TRBJ1-1, with a tentative D call TRBD1 (6 bases). Germline V gene lookup returns CDR1 MNHEY and CDR2 SMNVEV (reference sequence). The CDR3 is made up of 15 amino acids. Trimming took off 5 bases at V and 5 bases at J, with 18 bases between the two ends. The CDR3 nucleotides are TGTGCCAGCAGTCCAACGTCTAAAGGGGGGACTGAAGCTTTCTTT. It encodes CASSPTSKGGTEAFF.

This clonotype was counted between two and nine times. V gene TRBV24-1 combines with J gene TRBJ2-3; D may be TRBD1 or TRBD2 (7 bases each). The length of the CDR3 is 18 residues. Per germline, CDR1 KGHDR and CDR2 SFDVKD. Trimming cost V 6 bases and J 0 bases, with 21 bases left between them. The CDR3 here is CATSLGAGTVPSTDTQYF. CDR3 nucleotide sequence: TGTGCCACCAGTCTTGGAGCGGGGACAGTCCCTAGCACAGATACGCAGTATTTT.

This clonotype was detected a few times. This chain connects TRBV27 to TRBJ1-1; D possibly corresponds to TRBD1 (5 bases). Germline V gene sequence: CDR1 MNHEY, CDR2 SMNVEV (reference sequence). There are 15 residues in the CDR3. The V and J ends lost 2 bases and 3 bases respectively, with 13 bases between them. Here the CDR3 reads CASSLIPGQDTEAFF. The CDR3 DNA reads TGTGCCAGCAGTTTAATCCCAGGGCAGGACACTGAAGCTTTCTTT.

This clonotype was seen repeatedly, ten times or more. The rearrangement links TRBV3-1 to TRBJ2-7; D remains ambiguous. The CDR3 loop spans 12 amino acids. Germline values: CDR1 LGHDT, CDR2 YNNKEL (reference sequence). Deletions cut 2 bases from V and 1 base from J, with 3 bases between. The CDR3 sequence is CASSQISYEQYF. The CDR3 DNA reads TGTGCCAGCAGCCAAATATCCTACGAGCAGTACTTC.

Regarding this clonotype: This may be a read error, as it is one base from a much larger clone. This rearrangement joins TRBV12-3 or TRBV12-4 to TRBJ2-1; tentatively, D is TRBD2 (7 bases). The CDR3 is 15 residues long. Trimming cost V 5 bases and J 6 bases, with 17 bases left between them. CDR3 amino acids: CASSLAGAHFNEQFF. The CDR3 coding sequence is TGTGCCAGCAGTCTCGCGGGGGCTCACTTCAATGAGCAGTTCTTC.

The V and J genes are TRBV3-1 and TRBJ1-5, with D unresolved. Per the germline V gene, CDR1 is LGHDT and CDR2 is YNNKEL (reference sequence). With 2 bases removed from V and 3 bases from J, the gap between germline ends came to 8 bases. CDR3 length: 14 amino acids. The CDR3 sequence is CASSQNSVNQPQHF. The DNA of the CDR3 is TGTGCCAGCAGCCAAAACTCTGTCAATCAGCCCCAGCATTTT. Using reference TRBV3-1 and TRBJ1-5 for the parts outside the CDR3, the full variable domain is DTAVSQTPKYLVTQMGNDKSIKCEQNLGHDTMYWYKQDSKKFLKIMFSYNNKELIINETVPNRFSPKSPDKAHLNLHINSLELGDSAVYFCASSQNSVNQPQHFGDGTRLSIL.

This clonotype was detected ten times or more. The chain combines TRBV3-1 with TRBJ2-7; D possibly matches TRBD1 or TRBD2 (6 bases each). This CDR3 has 14 residues. The V and J ends lost 4 bases and 2 bases respectively, with 12 bases between them. Germline values: CDR1 LGHDT, CDR2 YNNKEL (reference sequence). DNA of the CDR3: TGTGCCAGCAGCCCCGAGGGGGGTCCCTACGAGCAGTACTTC. This translates into CASSPEGGPYEQYF.

This clonotype was seen a few times. The J gene is TRBJ2-1, the V gene TRBV2; 8 bases line up with TRBD1. V shed 9 bases and J 5 bases; nucleotides not matched to a gene: 15. Per germline, CDR1 SNHLY and CDR2 FYNNEI. This CDR3 contains 16 residues. CDR3 amino acids: CASSGLGQGQNNEQFF. Here the CDR3 DNA reads TGTGCCAGTTCGGGGTTAGGACAGGGACAGAACAATGAGCAGTTCTTC.

This clonotype was seen only a few times. The CDR3 DNA sequence: TGTGCCAGCAGTTTAGGAGGGGGCAGAAATGGGTATGGCTACACCTTC. Its translation is CASSLGGGRNGYGYTF. This chain connects TRBV12-3 or TRBV12-4 to TRBJ1-2; 7 bases line up with TRBD1. This CDR3 contains 16 residues. V was clipped by 1 base and J by 5 bases; unmatched bases: 10.

In its sample, this clonotype was seen a few times. V gene TRBV24-1 combines with J gene TRBJ1-2; weak D call: TRBD1 (6 bases). The length of the CDR3 is 15 residues. V lost 3 bases and J lost 3, with 13 bases in between. Germline CDR1 is KGHDR and CDR2 is SFDVKD. CDR3 sequence: CATSDTRGQDYGYTF. The CDR3 nucleotides read TGTGCCACCAGTGATACCCGGGGGCAGGACTATGGCTACACCTTC.

This clonotype was observed a handful of times. The chain employs TRBV6-1 and TRBJ2-6; 7 nucleotides align to TRBD1. The CDR3 spans 17 residues. The trim removed 4 bases at V and 0 bases at J, leaving 6 bases unmatched. The V gene's germline CDR1 is MNHNS and CDR2 SASEGT. The CDR3 reads CASSGGTVTSGANVLTF. As DNA, the CDR3 is TGTGCCAGCAGTGGGGGGACAGTTACCTCTGGGGCCAACGTCCTGACTTTC.

The chain links TRBV7-8 to TRBJ2-7; the D is unclear. V lost 3 bases, J lost 4 bases, and 10 bases lay in between. The length of the CDR3 is 13 residues. Germline CDR1 reads SGHVS; CDR2 reads FQNEAQ. CDR3 in amino acids: CASSFWGGYEQYF. The CDR3 coding sequence is TGTGCCAGCAGCTTCTGGGGTGGGTACGAGCAGTACTTC.

This clonotype was counted only a few times. The chain is built from TRBV27 and TRBJ1-6, with D unresolved. The germline CDR1 and CDR2 sequences are MNHEY and SMNVEV (reference sequence). This CDR3 is 15 amino acids long. V lost 5 bases to trimming and J lost 3 bases, with 11 bases between them. CDR3 nucleotides: TGTGCCAGCAGTGACCCGCCTAGCTATAATTCACCCCTCCACTTT. Translated: CASSDPPSYNSPLHF.

Ten or more counts support this clonotype. V is TRBV12-3 or TRBV12-4 and J is TRBJ1-5; a weak D match, TRBD1 (5 bases). This CDR3 comprises 14 residues. With 3 bases removed from V and 2 bases from J, the gap between germline ends came to 8 bases. Here the CDR3 reads CASSFRGGNQPQHF. The DNA of the CDR3 is TGTGCCAGCAGTTTTAGGGGCGGCAATCAGCCCCAGCATTTT.

This clonotype was seen only a few times. The gene calls are TRBV29-1 and TRBJ2-3; 9 bases fit TRBD2. CDR3 length equals 14 residues. Trimming cost V 8 bases and J 1 base; bases outside gene matches: 7. Germline V gives CDR1 SQVTM, CDR2 ANQGSEA. CDR3 protein: CSLTPSGGTDTQYF. The CDR3 nucleotides read TGCAGCCTGACTCCTAGCGGGGGCACAGATACGCAGTATTTT.

In this sample, this clonotype turned up many times. The chain recombines TRBV11-2 with TRBJ2-3, with 11 bases fitting TRBD1. After removal of 4 bases from V and 5 bases from J, the junction contained 8 bases not matched to a gene. There are 16 residues in the CDR3. Germline CDR1 is SGHAT and CDR2 is FQNNGV. CDR3 amino acids: CASSSWTGGFRDTQYF. The DNA of the CDR3 is TGTGCCAGCAGCTCCTGGACAGGGGGCTTTAGAGATACGCAGTATTTT.